This T cell receptor beta chain was observed in a study of T cells in Graves' hyperthyroidism and ophthalmopathy. Overall study: The blood sample was taken at first diagnosis, before treatment began.

With 6 bases removed from V and 4 bases from J, the gap between germline ends came to 21 bases. CDR1 and CDR2 from the germline V gene are SQVTM and ANQGSEA. The CDR3 is made up of 16 amino acids. TCR beta CDR3 regions were amplified from RNA. HTBI primers were used for first-round RT-PCR of the TCR CDR3. TCRdb reprocessed the multiplex PCR reads with MiXCR, giving one entry per CDR3 protein. The table records 280,000 or so distinct CDR3 sequences, about 16% of them present only once. Among the patients, aged 18 to 65, hyperthyroidism was newly diagnosed and had lasted under 2 months. PBMCs were derived from approximately 10 ml fresh peripheral blood. The sample holds a few counts of this clonotype.

The chain carries TRBV29-1 and TRBJ2-2; D tentatively reads TRBD1 or TRBD2 (5 bases each). The source is a woman between 50 and 59 years old with Graves' hyperthyroidism that later progressed to Graves' ophthalmopathy. The sample consisted of blood. The CDR3 loop is CSVKTMGSGATGELFF. CDR3 nucleotide sequence: TGCAGCGTCAAGACTATGGGTAGTGGGGCCACCGGGGAGCTGTTTTTT.